The 27 T cell receptor beta chains listed next were all sequenced from one sample in a study of shared clonotypes between healthy human individuals. Naive CD8 cells lacked CD45RO, underwent positive selection for CCR7 and left out terminally differentiated effector memory CD45RA+ cells. Repertoires were generated with immunoSEQ multiplex PCR, while TCRdb's copy carries only in-frame clones and drops some. The table records about 2 million clones, just under 95% of them present only once. The sequenced material came from naive CD8+ T cells sorted from blood. These receptors all stem from a young man in good health.

This chain connects TRBV4-1 to TRBJ1-4, with 8 nucleotides matching TRBD1. J lost 3 bases, V lost 0 bases, and 6 bases had no gene match. Germline CDR1 reads MGHRA; CDR2 reads YSYEKL. The CDR3 is 17 residues long. The CDR3 region is CASSQEGSGGSNEKLFF. CDR3 DNA sequence: TGCGCCAGCAGCCAAGAGGGGTCAGGGGGCTCTAATGAAAAACTGTTTTTT.

The table lists this clone with a few counts. The chain carries TRBV30 and TRBJ1-1, with D hard to call. Germline V lookup: CDR1 GTSNPN, CDR2 SVGIG (reference sequence). Trimming removed 2 bases at V and 0 bases at J, with 7 bases between. This CDR3 spans 13 amino acids. The CDR3 coding sequence is TGTGCCTGGAGTCATCCCGTGAACACTGAAGCTTTCTTT. It yields the protein CAWSHPVNTEAFF.

About this clone: In the same sample, other DNA sequences code for this CDR3. The chain carries TRBV30 and TRBJ2-3, with D possibly being TRBD2 (7 bases). Germline V gene lookup returns CDR1 GTSNPN and CDR2 SVGIG (reference sequence). Trimming cost V 3 bases and J 3 bases, with 13 bases left between them. CDR3 size: 14 residues. The DNA of the CDR3 is TGTGCCTGGAGCGCGGGGGCTGGGACAGATACGCAGTATTTT. It specifies CAWSAGAGTDTQYF.

The chain combines TRBV6-5 with TRBJ2-5; D gene ambiguous. CDR3 length: 14 residues. V was shortened by 0 bases and J by 0 bases, with 5 bases between the two germline ends. Germline V CDR1 and CDR2: MNHEY, SVGAGI. The CDR3: CASSYSNDQETQYF. The CDR3 DNA reads as TGTGCCAGCAGTTACTCGAACGACCAAGAGACCCAGTACTTC.

The V call is TRBV4-1, the J call TRBJ2-5; D possibly uses TRBD1 or TRBD2 (5 bases each). The CDR3 sequence is 16 residues long. The germline V and J ends were trimmed by 0 bases and 5 bases, with 16 bases remaining between them. Germline-derived CDR1 and CDR2 are MGHRA and YSYEKL. In DNA form, the CDR3 reads TGCGCCAGCAGCCAAGAGGACATTACTAGTTTGGAGACCCAGTACTTC. As protein: CASSQEDITSLETQYF.

This chain links TRBV4-1 with TRBJ1-2, with a possible D match to TRBD1 (5 bases). Germline CDR1 is MGHRA and CDR2 is YSYEKL. The CDR3 spans 15 residues. V lost 1 base to trimming and J lost 0 bases, with 9 bases between them. CDR3 amino acids: CASSQGRGSNYGYTF. The CDR3 nucleotides read TGCGCCAGCAGCCAAGGAAGGGGCTCTAACTATGGCTACACCTTC.

The chain recombines TRBV2 with TRBJ1-2; D is possibly TRBD1 (5 bases). This CDR3 is built from 14 residues. Trimming took off 10 bases at V and 8 bases at J, with 23 bases between the two ends. The germline CDR1 and CDR2 sequences are SNHLY and FYNNEI. Here the CDR3 reads CATHNEGREEGYTF. In DNA form, the CDR3 reads TGTGCCACTCACAACGAGGGGCGGGAAGAGGGCTACACCTTC.

The chain recombines TRBV6-5 with TRBJ2-3; 7 nucleotides align to TRBD2. The CDR3 extends over 12 amino acids. With V trimmed by 6 bases and J by 7 bases, 4 bases remained unmatched. Per germline, CDR1 MNHEY and CDR2 SVGAGI. CDR3 in amino acids: CASSGDYYTQYF. The CDR3 DNA reads as TGTGCCAGCAGCGGGGACTACTATACGCAGTATTTT.

The genes are TRBV27 and TRBJ2-3; D possibly corresponds to TRBD2 (7 bases). The V end was cut by 7 bases, the J end by 3 bases, with 17 bases between. The length of the CDR3 is 15 residues. In germline, CDR1 is MNHEY, CDR2 SMNVEV (reference sequence). CDR3 in amino acids: CASTDSGGPTDTQYF. The CDR3 nucleotides read TGTGCCAGCACCGACTCCGGGGGGCCTACAGATACGCAGTATTTT.

This clone was counted once. CDR3 amino acids: CASSPTGATGQPQHF. Here the CDR3 DNA reads TGTGCCAGCAGCCCTACAGGGGCCACTGGTCAGCCCCAGCATTTT. This rearrangement joins TRBV9 to TRBJ1-5, with 7 bases identical to TRBD1. The ends lost 4 bases at V and 6 bases at J; junction bases unmatched: 10. This CDR3 spans 15 amino acids. The germline V gene encodes CDR1 SGDLS and CDR2 YYNGEE.

The chain links TRBV30 to TRBJ2-3; TRBD1 matches 9 bases. V shed 2 bases and J 5 bases; nucleotides not matched to a gene: 8. This CDR3 has 15 residues. Looked up from germline, CDR1 is GTSNPN and CDR2 is SVGIG (reference sequence). This CDR3 is CAWSPTGGSGDTQYF. In DNA, the CDR3 is TGTGCCTGGAGTCCGACAGGGGGATCAGGAGATACGCAGTATTTT.

This clone was detected only once. The J gene is TRBJ2-2, the V gene TRBV12-2; TRBD1, the table's D call, was not compared with the DNA. TRBV12-2 corresponds to a pseudogene. The CDR3 spans 16 residues. For the CDR3, the DNA is TGTGCAAGTCGCCCACCGGGACAGGGAACGGGCGGGGAGCTGTTTTTT. Translated, it gives CASRPPGQGTGGELFF.

The chain joins TRBV6-6 to TRBJ1-3, with no clear D. The CDR3 consists of 16 residues. Deletions cut 2 bases from V and 4 bases from J, with 15 bases between. Germline assignment: CDR1 MNHNY and CDR2 SVGAGI (reference sequence). The CDR3 sequence is CASSYPPKFPGNTIYF. The CDR3 DNA sequence: TGTGCCAGCAGTTACCCCCCTAAATTTCCAGGAAACACCATATATTTT.

The chain is built from TRBV11-2 and TRBJ2-2; tentatively, D is TRBD2 (6 bases). Trimming shortened V by 3 bases and J by 3 bases, and 14 bases separated the two germline ends. The germline V gene has CDR1 SGHAT and CDR2 FQNNGV. The CDR3 is made up of 16 amino acids. The CDR3 protein is CASSFTGTFDTGELFF. The CDR3 bases are TGTGCCAGCAGCTTTACCGGGACTTTTGACACCGGGGAGCTGTTTTTT.

V is TRBV4-3 and J is TRBJ2-7; 8 nucleotides line up with TRBD2. V trimming: 1 base; J trimming: 0 bases; junction bases outside the gene matches: 5. CDR1 and CDR2 (germline): LGHNA, YSLEER. This CDR3 comprises 16 residues. The CDR3 nucleotides are TGCGCCAGCAGCCAAGGGAGCAGCGGGAGCTCCTACGAGCAGTACTTC. This codes for CASSQGSSGSSYEQYF.

The genes are TRBV18 and TRBJ1-1; D remains ambiguous. V was cut by 0 bases and J by 4 bases, with 3 bases left in between. Per the germline V gene, CDR1 is KGHSH and CDR2 is LQKENI. CDR3 size: 12 residues. The CDR3 loop is CASSPPATEAFF. In DNA form, the CDR3 reads TGTGCCAGCTCACCACCCGCCACTGAAGCTTTCTTT.

The chain couples TRBV10-1 to TRBJ2-7; D is unclear. The CDR3 consists of 14 residues. Trimming stripped 1 base from V and 5 bases from J, with 12 bases between. CDR1 WNHNN and CDR2 SYGVQD come from the germline V gene (reference sequence). CDR3 residues: CASSEWSAADEQYF. The CDR3 bases are TGCGCCAGCAGTGAGTGGTCTGCGGCGGACGAGCAGTACTTC.

In its sample, this clone was seen a few times. The V and J genes are TRBV4-1 and TRBJ2-7; 11 nucleotides align to TRBD2. The CDR3 loop spans 14 amino acids. CDR1 and CDR2 (germline): MGHRA, YSYEKL. The J segment lost 5 bases and the V segment lost 0 bases, leaving 0 bases of the junction unmatched. The CDR3 loop is CASSQEGLADEQYF. CDR3 coding DNA: TGCGCCAGCAGCCAAGAGGGACTAGCGGACGAGCAGTACTTC.

The genes are TRBV7-8 and TRBJ1-5; D remains ambiguous. The germline V gene has CDR1 SGHVS and CDR2 FQNEAQ. The CDR3 runs 16 residues. Trimming cost V 1 base and J 0 bases, with 10 bases left between them. CDR3: CASSLGLIGSNQPQHF. The CDR3 nucleotides read TGTGCCAGCAGCTTAGGGCTTATCGGTAGCAATCAGCCCCAGCATTTT. Full variable domain (outside the CDR3, taken from reference TRBV7-8 and TRBJ1-5): GAGVSQSPRYKVAKRGQDVALRCDPISGHVSLFWYQQALGQGPEFLTYFQNEAQLDKSGLPSDRFFAERPEGSVSTLKIQRTQQEDSAVYLCASSLGLIGSNQPQHFGDGTRLSIL.

Remarks on this clone: At the DNA level, this CDR3 is encoded by other sequences in the same sample as well. This chain connects TRBV5-4 to TRBJ2-7; tentatively, D is TRBD2 (5 bases). The CDR3 has 13 residues. Germline V CDR1 and CDR2: SGHNT, YYREEE (reference sequence). V lost 4 bases and J 4 bases, leaving 12 bases between the germline ends. The CDR3, as DNA: TGTGCCAGCAGCCCCGCGGGCGGTTACGAGCAGTACTTC. Protein product: CASSPAGGYEQYF. Complete variable domain (other parts from reference TRBV5-4 and TRBJ2-7): ETGVTQSPTHLIKTRGQQVTLRCSSQSGHNTVSWYQQALGQGPQFIFQYYREEENGRGNFPPRFSGLQFPNYSSELNVNALELDDSALYLCASSPAGGYEQYFGPGTRLTVT.

The chain joins TRBV5-6 to TRBJ2-7; 7 bases line up with TRBD1. V was clipped by 4 bases and J by 3 bases; unmatched bases: 7. Germline V gene sequence: CDR1 SGHDT, CDR2 YYEEEE. CDR3 size: 14 residues. This CDR3 is CASSLWGTDYEQYF. In DNA form, the CDR3 reads TGTGCCAGCAGCCTATGGGGGACAGACTACGAGCAGTACTTC.

The chain is built from TRBV4-1 and TRBJ1-2; tentatively, D is TRBD1 (5 bases). Germline assignment: CDR1 MGHRA and CDR2 YSYEKL. The CDR3 totals 13 residues. The V end was cut by 3 bases, the J end by 5 bases, with 10 bases between. The CDR3 region has the DNA TGCGCCAGCAGCCACGAGACAGATTATGGCTACACCTTC. Its protein is CASSHETDYGYTF.

A word on this clone: Distinct nucleotide sequences in the sample also encode this CDR3. In DNA form, the CDR3 reads TGTGCCAGCAGCTTGGCCTCGGGTAGCACAGATACGCAGTATTTT. Its translation is CASSLASGSTDTQYF. J is TRBJ2-3 and V is TRBV5-6; D is undetermined. The CDR3 loop spans 15 amino acids. V was clipped by 0 bases and J by 0 bases, with 8 bases between them. CDR1 is SGHDT and CDR2 is YYEEEE in the germline V gene.

This sequence joins TRBV4-1 and TRBJ1-2; no clear D gene. The CDR3 sequence is 16 residues long. Germline V gives CDR1 MGHRA, CDR2 YSYEKL. Trimming left V 1 base short and J 6 bases short, with 18 bases between. The CDR3 DNA reads as TGCGCCAGCAGCCAAGTTCAAGGCTCGGCTTTGGATGGCTACACCTTC. Amino acid sequence: CASSQVQGSALDGYTF.

This clone was observed a handful of times. The V gene is TRBV6-1, the J gene TRBJ1-6; D gene unclear. Trimming left V 2 bases short and J 12 bases short, with 14 bases between. Per germline, CDR1 MNHNS and CDR2 SASEGT. The CDR3 is 14 residues long. CDR3 nucleotides: TGTGCCAGCAGTGAATTTTTCGGGGTGGGACCCCTCCACTTT. Translated: CASSEFFGVGPLHF.

The chain employs TRBV6-1 and TRBJ1-5; D may be TRBD1 (5 bases). This CDR3 spans 18 amino acids. The V and J ends lost 0 bases and 7 bases respectively, with 22 bases between them. CDR1 MNHNS and CDR2 SASEGT come from the germline V gene. CDR3 in DNA: TGTGCCAGCAGTGAAGCCCCCTGGGGGACGGGTCCGGGGCAGCCCCAGCATTTT. Encoded protein: CASSEAPWGTGPGQPQHF.

V usage is TRBV10-2 and J usage is TRBJ1-1; D uncertain. Germline CDR1 and CDR2: WSHSY and SAAADI. This CDR3 contains 16 residues. V was shortened by 2 bases and J by 1 base, with 14 bases between the two germline ends. The CDR3 loop reads CASSERRIEGNTEAFF. CDR3 DNA sequence: TGCGCCAGCAGTGAGCGACGCATAGAGGGGAACACTGAAGCTTTCTTT.